This TCR beta chain was observed in a study of blood T cell repertoires in COVID-19. Overall study: Sources were T cells, B-cell-depleted T cells, or PBMCs; the material itself was cDNA or gDNA.

Using immunoSEQ multiplex PCR, the repertoire was profiled, and TCRdb retains in-frame clones only, with some absent. Of 300,000 or so clones detected, more than 90% appear once; the ten largest clones hold about 2.4%. This clone has only one observation. The CDR3 loop spans 17 amino acids. Germline V gives CDR1 LNHDA, CDR2 SQIVND (reference sequence). The V segment lost 7 bases and the J segment 8 bases; nucleotides outside the gene matches: 17. The sequenced material came from PBMCs or T cells enriched from blood (not recorded which). This chain links TRBV19 with TRBJ1-4; 9 bases align to TRBD1. The receptor was derived from a man aged 60 to 69 who had recovered from COVID-19. CDR3 amino acids: CASTIAGVGTGREKLFF. DNA of the CDR3: TGTGCCAGTACCATAGCAGGCGTCGGGACAGGGCGAGAAAAACTGTTTTTT.